Listed below are T cell receptor beta chains from one sample, sequenced in a study of monozygotic twins with inflammatory bowel disease. TCRdb re-called the 5' RACE reads and shows each CDR3 protein once, DNA omitted. This sample's table reports a few hundred thousand distinct CDR3 sequences. The sequenced material came from blood. Receptor source: a human donor with ulcerative colitis or Crohn's disease, or a healthy co-twin of an affected twin (not recorded which). The CDR3 runs from the conserved cysteine through the conserved F or W. Fields, in order: J gene, V gene, CDR3 protein.

TRBJ2-1 | TRBV12-3/TRBV12-4 | CATGSSSHPDSYNEQFF
TRBJ2-1 | TRBV28 | CASSLTRYNEQFF
TRBJ2-3 | TRBV20-1 | CSARARGPHLTDTQYF
TRBJ2-5 | TRBV7-9 | CASSLASGGYKTQYF
TRBJ2-7 | TRBV18 | CASSPFGQGAYEQYF
TRBJ2-2 | TRBV29-1 | CSVDPNRGTGELFF
TRBJ1-1 | TRBV5-4 | CASSLPRLTEAFF
TRBJ1-2 | TRBV27 | CASSLTVALYGYTF
TRBJ2-7 | TRBV5-1 | CASSKDRGATYEQYF
TRBJ1-2 | TRBV5-1 | CASSLAGAALPYGYTF
TRBJ2-7 | TRBV5-1 | CASSSRGSAYEQYF
TRBJ1-5 | TRBV20-1 | CSAPLFIGSNQPQHF
TRBJ2-2 | TRBV4-3 | CASSPQTVMRTGELFF
TRBJ2-2 | TRBV20-1 | CSVPRPGVPNTGELFF
TRBJ2-3 | TRBV5-1 | CASSLAAGGSDTQYF
TRBJ2-7 | TRBV4-3 | CASSQLLGQAFSYEQYF
TRBJ2-1 | TRBV7-7 | CASSSSGGAVNEQFF
TRBJ1-5 | TRBV5-1 | CASIRTGCGQPQHF
TRBJ1-2 | TRBV7-9 | CASSLALGYTF
TRBJ2-1 | TRBV5-1 | CASSLRSLGSNEQFF
TRBJ1-2 | TRBV12-3/TRBV12-4 | CACSLGAGYGYTF
TRBJ2-6 | TRBV4-2 | CASSQDSGGSGANVLTF
TRBJ2-3 | TRBV7-7 | CASSLGQQDTQYF
TRBJ2-1 | TRBV30 | CAWSLPNEQFF
TRBJ2-2 | TRBV20-1 | CSARPPLVAEIAGELFF
TRBJ2-7 | TRBV5-1 | CASRAARGGYEQYF
TRBJ1-1 | TRBV5-1 | CASQGQGGTEAFF
TRBJ2-5 | TRBV7-6 | CASSLYTRTEQETQYF
TRBJ2-3 | TRBV5-1 | CASSLDRHTDTQYF
TRBJ2-1 | TRBV3-1 | CASSYGTGNYNEQFF
TRBJ2-7 | TRBV7-8 | CASSLRTSSSYEQYF
TRBJ2-1 | TRBV6-1 | CASRSLLAGGYNEQFF
TRBJ1-1 | TRBV5-1 | CASRRGQIDWVNTEAFF
TRBJ1-2 | TRBV30 | CAWSVGGGDGYTF
TRBJ2-3 | TRBV9 | CASSDETNSGTDTQYF
TRBJ2-5 | TRBV18 | CASLPGHGETQYF
TRBJ2-3 | TRBV10-3 | CASTAGQGTDTQYF
TRBJ1-2 | TRBV7-2 | CASSSGMNYGYTF
TRBJ2-6 | TRBV15 | CATSRSGQGFWSPGANVLTF
TRBJ2-7 | TRBV5-1 | CASSLRGRSSYEQYF
TRBJ2-5 | TRBV5-1 | CASSLVGEETQYF
TRBJ2-2 | TRBV6-1 | CASIGLAGPNTGELFF
TRBJ2-7 | TRBV6-1 | CASNRAGGKFEQYF
TRBJ2-7 | TRBV7-6 | CASSGRDSDYEQYF
TRBJ2-5 | TRBV5-1 | CASREVGQETQYF
TRBJ2-2 | TRBV11-2 | CASSLAGSNTGELFF
TRBJ2-1 | TRBV9 | CASSDGTSGGAEDEQFF
TRBJ2-7 | TRBV7-9 | CASSTSGQTYEQYF
TRBJ2-7 | TRBV5-1 | CASSLAALSDYEQYF
TRBJ2-2 | TRBV5-1 | CASSANIAGGRFLATGELFF
TRBJ2-7 | TRBV7-2 | CASSSKRGGLVEQYF
TRBJ1-3 | TRBV6-5 | CASSYSGSTTVGNTIYF
TRBJ2-3 | TRBV2 | CASGTVTDTQYF
TRBJ2-5 | TRBV4-2 | CASSQELAGGRETQYF
TRBJ2-3 | TRBV29-1 | CSVDIGTDTQYF
TRBJ1-6 | TRBV9 | CASSAGQGHSPLHF